The 21 T cell receptor beta chains presented below share a single source sample, sequenced in a study of T cells in Graves' hyperthyroidism and ophthalmopathy. Using RNA transcripts as the source, TCR beta CDR3 regions were amplified. The TCR CDR3 first-round RT-PCR relied on the HTBI primer set. TCRdb independently ran MiXCR on the multiplex PCR reads; one entry per CDR3 protein. Among 500,000 to 700,000 distinct CDR3 sequences listed, 16% were seen once. The sequenced material came from blood. These receptors all stem from a woman aged 18-30 years with Graves' hyperthyroidism.

Notes on this clonotype: It may be a read error: a sequence one base away is much more abundant. V is TRBV30 and J is TRBJ2-7; D ambiguous. There are 11 residues in the CDR3. The germline V and J ends were trimmed by 0 bases and 5 bases, with 5 bases remaining between them. Germline V gene data show CDR1 as GTSNPN and CDR2 as SVGIG (reference sequence). CDR3 region: CAWSVTHEQYF. CDR3 nucleotides: TGTGCCTGGAGTGTTACCCACGAGCAGTACTTC.

This clonotype was detected ten times or more. V gene TRBV4-3 combines with J gene TRBJ2-1; the D gene could be TRBD1 or TRBD2 (5 bases each). Germline values: CDR1 LGHNA, CDR2 YSLEER. The V gene lost 4 bases and the J gene lost 5 bases, with 21 bases spanning the gap. The CDR3 is 17 amino acids. Here the CDR3 DNA reads TGCGCCAGCAGCCCCGGAGGAGGCGGGCGCAGGGACAATGAGCAGTTCTTC. Translating gives CASSPGGGGRRDNEQFF.

This clonotype was counted many times. This chain connects TRBV12-3 or TRBV12-4 to TRBJ1-6, with D possibly being TRBD1 (5 bases). The CDR3 has 16 residues. The V gene lost 6 bases and the J gene lost 0 bases, with 12 bases spanning the gap. The CDR3 here is CASRARGSSYNSPLHF. The CDR3 bases are TGTGCCAGCAGGGCCCGGGGCAGCTCCTATAATTCACCCCTCCACTTT.

This clonotype was counted a few times. This chain links TRBV9 with TRBJ2-3, with D possibly being TRBD2 (5 bases). Germline V gene sequence: CDR1 SGDLS, CDR2 YYNGEE. The V gene lost 0 bases and the J gene lost 1 base, with 6 bases spanning the gap. This CDR3 is 14 amino acids long. The CDR3 coding sequence is TGTGCCAGCAGCGTAGTCGGGGGCACAGATACGCAGTATTTT. It specifies CASSVVGGTDTQYF.

This clonotype was recorded at least ten times. The chain uses TRBV12-5 and TRBJ1-2; the D gene is possibly TRBD1 (5 bases). Trimming removed 6 bases at V and 8 bases at J, with 16 bases between. The CDR3 runs 13 residues. Germline assignment: CDR1 LGHNT and CDR2 FRNRAP. CDR3 in DNA: TGTGCTAGTGGCTCGGACACGGTGGGGGGCTACACCTTC. Its translation: CASGSDTVGGYTF.

The CDR3 region is CASSLRGRESPLHF. DNA for the CDR3: TGTGCCAGCAGCCTCAGGGGTAGAGAGTCACCCCTCCACTTT. J is TRBJ1-6 and V is TRBV13; weak D call: TRBD1 (6 bases). Per germline, CDR1 PRHDT and CDR2 FYEKMQ (reference sequence). V lost 5 bases and J lost 10, with 15 bases in between. This CDR3 region has 14 residues.

This clonotype was seen repeatedly, ten times or more. This chain connects TRBV30 to TRBJ1-1; D gene unclear. This CDR3 has 12 amino acids. V was pared by 3 bases and J by 7 bases, with 12 bases between. The germline V gene has CDR1 GTSNPN and CDR2 SVGIG (reference sequence). The CDR3 DNA reads TGTGCCTGGAGCCTCGGGGATTTTGAAGCTTTCTTT. This codes for CAWSLGDFEAFF.

This clonotype has only a few counts. The CDR3, as DNA: TGCGCCAGCAGCTCCCGGACAGCTTTTAATGAAAAACTGTTTTTT. Translated: CASSSRTAFNEKLFF. The J gene is TRBJ1-4, the V gene TRBV5-1; D perhaps matches TRBD1 (6 bases). Germline V CDR1 and CDR2: SGHRS, YFSETQ. CDR3 length: 15 amino acids. V gave up 3 bases and J gave up 4 bases, with 13 bases separating them.

This clonotype was detected many times. The rearrangement uses TRBV7-6 and TRBJ1-1, with 7 bases aligning to TRBD1. CDR1 is SGHVS and CDR2 is FNYEAQ in the germline V gene. V dropped 5 bases and J dropped 0; count of bases not matched to a gene: 12. The length of the CDR3 is 17 residues. The CDR3 sequence is CASSRGGTGALNTEAFF. CDR3 DNA: TGTGCCAGCAGCCGAGGGGGTACAGGGGCCCTGAACACTGAAGCTTTCTTT.

The chain links TRBV4-1 to TRBJ2-2; no clear D. The ends were cut back, 3 bases at V and 4 bases at J, with 9 bases in the middle. Germline V gene sequence: CDR1 MGHRA, CDR2 YSYEKL. The length of the CDR3 is 14 residues. CDR3 in amino acids: CASSHLALTGELFF. Here the CDR3 DNA reads TGCGCCAGCAGCCACCTGGCCCTCACCGGGGAGCTGTTTTTT.

The chain combines TRBV18 with TRBJ2-1; D remains unclear. The germline V and J ends were trimmed by 4 bases and 8 bases, with 6 bases remaining between them. The germline V gene has CDR1 KGHSH and CDR2 LQKENI. The CDR3 totals 11 residues. This CDR3 reads CASSRGYEQFF. The CDR3 DNA sequence: TGTGCCAGCTCACGTGGTTATGAGCAGTTCTTC.

The genes are TRBV20-1 and TRBJ2-1; weak D call: TRBD2 (5 bases). The CDR3 is 13 amino acids. The germline gives CDR1 DFQATT, CDR2 SNEGSKA (reference sequence). Trimming cost V 3 bases and J 2 bases, with 8 bases left between them. The CDR3 protein is CSASGEPYNEQFF. CDR3 nucleotide sequence: TGCAGTGCTAGCGGGGAACCCTACAATGAGCAGTTCTTC.

This clonotype has a count of ten or more. Here the CDR3 DNA reads TGTGCCAGCAGCTGGGGACAGGTGACGACCTACGAGCAGTACTTC. It codes for CASSWGQVTTYEQYF. The rearrangement links TRBV7-2 to TRBJ2-7; the match to TRBD1 covers 8 bases. Germline values: CDR1 SGHTA, CDR2 FQGNSA. The CDR3 covers 15 residues. With V trimmed by 4 bases and J by 2 bases, 7 bases remained unmatched.

This clonotype appeared a few times. J is TRBJ2-7 and V is TRBV15, with TRBD1 as a possible D gene (6 bases). V was shortened by 0 bases and J by 4 bases, with 10 bases between the two germline ends. Germline values: CDR1 LNHNV, CDR2 YYDKDF (reference sequence). The CDR3 covers 14 residues. CDR3 coding DNA: TGTGCCACCAGCAGAGATTTACAGGGTTACGAGCAGTACTTC. Translating gives CATSRDLQGYEQYF.

This clonotype has a count of ten or more. The J gene is TRBJ2-3, the V gene TRBV3-1; 7 bases align to TRBD2. The V gene end was trimmed by 3 bases and the J gene end by 2 bases; junction bases not matched to a gene: 17. Per the germline V gene, CDR1 is LGHDT and CDR2 is YNNKEL (reference sequence). This CDR3 has 19 amino acids. DNA of the CDR3: TGTGCCAGCAGCCACCAAATCCACGGGCTAGCGGTAAACACAGATACGCAGTATTTT. This codes for CASSHQIHGLAVNTDTQYF.

Ten or more counts support this clonotype. V and J are TRBV9 and TRBJ1-2; maybe TRBD1 (5 bases). Germline CDR1 reads SGDLS; CDR2 reads YYNGEE. The CDR3 contains 13 residues. V was trimmed by 2 bases and J by 4 bases, leaving 9 bases between them. Here the CDR3 DNA reads TGTGCCAGCAGCGTGGGGGGAGGCTATGGCTACACCTTC. This encodes CASSVGGGYGYTF.

This clonotype was seen a handful of times. This rearrangement joins TRBV27 to TRBJ2-5; D perhaps matches TRBD1 (5 bases). Germline V CDR1 and CDR2: MNHEY, SMNVEV (reference sequence). Trimming stripped 6 bases from V and 5 bases from J, with 22 bases between. This CDR3 comprises 16 residues. CDR3 DNA sequence: TGTGCCAGCAGGGGGCTTGGACGAGTAGATGGGGAGACCCAGTACTTC. Translated, it gives CASRGLGRVDGETQYF.

A note on this clonotype: Being one base from a much bigger clone, this may be a read error. As DNA, the CDR3 is TGTGCCAGTTTGCGGAACACCTACGGGCAGTACTTC. It encodes CASLRNTYGQYF. V is TRBV28 and J is TRBJ2-7; D unresolved. Germline V gives CDR1 MDHEN, CDR2 SYDVKM. There are 12 residues in the CDR3.

In this sample, this clonotype turned up once. V is TRBV13 and J is TRBJ2-1; 9 nucleotides align to TRBD2. The CDR3 contains 15 residues. CDR1 PRHDT and CDR2 FYEKMQ come from the germline V gene (reference sequence). After removal of 7 bases from V and 2 bases from J, the junction contained 6 bases not matched to a gene. Here the CDR3 reads CASTLTSGAYNEQFF. As DNA, the CDR3 is TGTGCCAGCACCTTGACTAGCGGAGCCTACAATGAGCAGTTCTTC. Full variable domain (rest looked up from reference TRBV13 and TRBJ2-1): AAGVIQSPRHLIKEKRETATLKCYPIPRHDTVYWYQQGPGQDPQFLISFYEKMQSDKGSIPDRFSAQQFSDYHSELNMSSLELGDSALYFCASTLTSGAYNEQFFGPGTRLTVL.

The sample holds a few counts of this clonotype. The chain carries TRBV12-3 or TRBV12-4 and TRBJ2-1; the D is unclear. The CDR3 is made up of 11 amino acids. Trimming stripped 9 bases from V and 8 bases from J, with 11 bases between. The CDR3 sequence is CASLGRHEQFF. DNA for the CDR3: TGTGCCAGTCTAGGGCGGCATGAGCAGTTCTTC.

The chain employs TRBV7-9 and TRBJ2-2, with D perhaps assigned TRBD1 or TRBD2 (5 bases each). V lost 7 bases, J lost 4 bases, and 16 bases lay in between. CDR1 SEHNR and CDR2 FQNEAQ come from the germline V gene (reference sequence). The CDR3 has 15 amino acids. The CDR3 nucleotides read TGTGCCAGCATCCCCTCCGGGGACGGCACCGGGGAGCTGTTTTTT. As protein: CASIPSGDGTGELFF.